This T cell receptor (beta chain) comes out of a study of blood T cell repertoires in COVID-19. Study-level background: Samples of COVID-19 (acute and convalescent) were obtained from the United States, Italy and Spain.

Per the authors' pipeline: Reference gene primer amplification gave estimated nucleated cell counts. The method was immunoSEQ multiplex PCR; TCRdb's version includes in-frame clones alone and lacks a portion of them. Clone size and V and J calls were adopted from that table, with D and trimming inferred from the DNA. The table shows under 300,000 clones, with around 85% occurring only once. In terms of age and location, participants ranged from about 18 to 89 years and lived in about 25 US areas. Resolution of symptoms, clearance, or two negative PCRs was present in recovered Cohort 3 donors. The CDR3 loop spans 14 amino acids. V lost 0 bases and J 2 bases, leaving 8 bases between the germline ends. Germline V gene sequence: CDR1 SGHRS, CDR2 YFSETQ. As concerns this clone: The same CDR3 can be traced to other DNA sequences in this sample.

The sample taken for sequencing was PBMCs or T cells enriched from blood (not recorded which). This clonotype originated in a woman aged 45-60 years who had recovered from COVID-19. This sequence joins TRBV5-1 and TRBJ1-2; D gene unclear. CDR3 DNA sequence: TGCGCCAGCAGCTTGGAGGGAGGAAACTATGGCTACACCTTC. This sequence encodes CASSLEGGNYGYTF. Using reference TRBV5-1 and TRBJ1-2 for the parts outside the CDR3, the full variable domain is KAGVTQTPRYLIKTRGQQVTLSCSPISGHRSVSWYQQTPGQGLQFLFEYFSETQRNKGNFPGRFSGRQFSNSRSEMNVSTLELGDSALYLCASSLEGGNYGYTFGSGTRLTVV.